The table lists the clone carrying this T cell receptor beta chain with a count of one. Its specificity is unknown. The source of the sample is a study of OX40 agonist ivuxolimab in advanced cancers. Across the study: One hepatocellular carcinoma and two cutaneous melanoma patients partially responded. Study-wide findings and caveats: Averaged across samples, CD8+ T cells carried more expanded clones than CD4+ did.

Measured with immunoSEQ multiplex PCR; TCRdb has only the in-frame clones, and not every one. The sample holds 36,000 or so clones, roughly 80% seen once. Trimming cost V 0 bases and J 8 bases, with 13 bases left between them. The length of the CDR3 is 15 residues. CDR1 is LNHNV and CDR2 is YYDKDF in the germline V gene (reference sequence). Sequenced material: CD4+ or CD8+ T cells sorted from blood, taken in a trial of the OX40 agonist ivuxolimab. The receptor was derived from an adult with an advanced solid tumor such as melanoma, head and neck, liver or kidney cancer. The rearrangement links TRBV15 to TRBJ1-4; no clear D gene. CDR3 protein: CATSRDLGSGEKLFF. The CDR3 region has the DNA TGTGCCACCAGCAGAGATCTAGGGTCGGGCGAAAAACTGTTTTTT.